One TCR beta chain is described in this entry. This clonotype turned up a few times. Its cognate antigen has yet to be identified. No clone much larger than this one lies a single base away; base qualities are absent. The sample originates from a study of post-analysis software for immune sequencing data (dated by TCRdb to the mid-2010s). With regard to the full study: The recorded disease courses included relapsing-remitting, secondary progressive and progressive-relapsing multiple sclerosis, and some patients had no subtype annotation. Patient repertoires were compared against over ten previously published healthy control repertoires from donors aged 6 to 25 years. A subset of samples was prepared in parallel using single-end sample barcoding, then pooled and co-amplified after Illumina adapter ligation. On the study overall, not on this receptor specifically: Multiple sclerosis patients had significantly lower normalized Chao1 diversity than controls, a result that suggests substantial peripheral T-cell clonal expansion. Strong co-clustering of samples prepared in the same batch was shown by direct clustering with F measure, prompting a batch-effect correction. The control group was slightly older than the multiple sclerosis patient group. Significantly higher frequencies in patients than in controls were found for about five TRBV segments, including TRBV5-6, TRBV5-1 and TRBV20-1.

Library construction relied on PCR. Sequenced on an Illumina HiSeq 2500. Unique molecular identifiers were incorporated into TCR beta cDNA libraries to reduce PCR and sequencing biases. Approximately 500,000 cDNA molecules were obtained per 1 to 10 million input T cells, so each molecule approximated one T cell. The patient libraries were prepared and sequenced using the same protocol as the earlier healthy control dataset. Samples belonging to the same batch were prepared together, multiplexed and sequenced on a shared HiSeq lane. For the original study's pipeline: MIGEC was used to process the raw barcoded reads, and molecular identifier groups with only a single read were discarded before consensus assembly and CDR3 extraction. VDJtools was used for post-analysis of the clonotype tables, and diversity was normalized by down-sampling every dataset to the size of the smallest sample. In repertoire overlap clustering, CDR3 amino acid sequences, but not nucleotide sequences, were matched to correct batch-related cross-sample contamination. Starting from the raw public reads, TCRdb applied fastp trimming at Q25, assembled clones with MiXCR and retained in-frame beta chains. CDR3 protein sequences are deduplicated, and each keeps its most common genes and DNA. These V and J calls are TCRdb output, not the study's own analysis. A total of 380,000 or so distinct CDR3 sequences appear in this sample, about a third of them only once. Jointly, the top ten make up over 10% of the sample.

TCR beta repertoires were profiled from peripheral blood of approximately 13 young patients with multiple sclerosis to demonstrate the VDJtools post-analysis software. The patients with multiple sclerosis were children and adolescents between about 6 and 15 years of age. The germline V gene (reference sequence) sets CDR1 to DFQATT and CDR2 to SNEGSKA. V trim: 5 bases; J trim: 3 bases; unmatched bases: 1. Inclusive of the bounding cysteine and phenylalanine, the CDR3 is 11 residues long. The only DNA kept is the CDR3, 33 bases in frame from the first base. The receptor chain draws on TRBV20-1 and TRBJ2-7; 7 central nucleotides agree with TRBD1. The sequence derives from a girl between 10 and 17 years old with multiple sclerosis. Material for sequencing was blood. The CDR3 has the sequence CSAWDSYEQYF. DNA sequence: TGCAGTGCTTGGGACAGCTACGAGCAGTACTTC.